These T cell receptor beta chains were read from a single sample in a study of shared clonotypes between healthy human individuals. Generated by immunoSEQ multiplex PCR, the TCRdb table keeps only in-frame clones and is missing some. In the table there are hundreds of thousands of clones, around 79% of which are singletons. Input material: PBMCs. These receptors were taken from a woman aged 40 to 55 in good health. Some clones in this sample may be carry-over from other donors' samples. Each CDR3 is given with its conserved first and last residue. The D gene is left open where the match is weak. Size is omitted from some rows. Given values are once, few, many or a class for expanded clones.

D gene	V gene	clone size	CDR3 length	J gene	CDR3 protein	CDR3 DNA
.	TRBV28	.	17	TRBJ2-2	CASSSLRDGSNTGELFF	TGTGCCAGCAGTTCTCTCAGGGATGGATCGAACACCGGGGAGCTGTTTTTT
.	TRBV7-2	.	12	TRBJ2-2	CASSSLSGELFF	TGTGCCAGCAGCTCTCTATCCGGGGAGCTGTTTTTT
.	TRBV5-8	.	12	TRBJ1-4	CASSPPREKLFF	TGTGCCAGCAGCCCCCCTAGAGAAAAACTGTTTTTT
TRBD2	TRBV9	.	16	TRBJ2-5	CASSVANSGGQETQYF	TGTGCCAGCAGCGTAGCTAATTCCGGGGGGCAAGAGACCCAGTACTTC
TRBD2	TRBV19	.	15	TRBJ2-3	CASSITGGGTDTQYF	TGTGCCAGTAGTATCACGGGAGGGGGCACAGATACGCAGTATTTT
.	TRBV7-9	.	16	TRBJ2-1	CASSLALAGTYNEQFF	TGTGCCAGCAGCTTAGCGCTAGCAGGGACCTACAATGAGCAGTTCTTC
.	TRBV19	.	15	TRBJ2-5	CASSSGAQYQETQYF	TGTGCCAGTAGTTCGGGGGCACAGTACCAAGAGACCCAGTACTTC
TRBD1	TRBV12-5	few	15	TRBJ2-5	CASGSMDRGRETQYF	TGTGCTAGTGGTTCAATGGACAGGGGGCGAGAGACCCAGTACTTC
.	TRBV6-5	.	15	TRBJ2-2	CASSYSPGVTGELFF	TGTGCCAGCAGTTACTCCCCCGGGGTCACCGGGGAGCTGTTTTTT
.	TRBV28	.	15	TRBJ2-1	CASSYPDSSIREQFF	TGTGCCAGCAGTTACCCGGACTCCTCCATCCGCGAGCAGTTCTTC
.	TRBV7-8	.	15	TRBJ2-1	CASSLGEGSYNEQFF	TGTGCCAGCAGCTTAGGAGAGGGTTCCTACAATGAGCAGTTCTTC
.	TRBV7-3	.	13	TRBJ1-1	CASSLGWDTEAFF	TGTGCCAGCAGCCTGGGGTGGGACACTGAAGCTTTCTTT
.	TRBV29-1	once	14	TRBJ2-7	CSVGIAELHYEQYF	TGCAGCGTTGGGATAGCGGAGCTCCACTACGAGCAGTACTTC
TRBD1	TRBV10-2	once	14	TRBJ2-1	CASGTGGTYNEQFF	TGCGCCAGCGGTACAGGGGGCACCTACAATGAGCAGTTCTTC
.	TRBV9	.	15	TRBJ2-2	CASSVDPGEDGELFF	TGTGCCAGCAGCGTAGACCCCGGGGAGGACGGGGAGCTGTTTTTT